This T cell receptor beta chain was sequenced for a study of T cells expressing NK-cell markers (dated by TCRdb to 2018 to 2021). Notes on the research overall: TCR beta-chain repertoires were profiled in sorted CD3+CD56+NKG2C+, CD3+CD56+NKG2C- and CD3+CD56-NKG2C+ T-cell subsets from roughly eight donors. Seven of the eight sequenced donors were HCMV-seropositive and one was HCMV-seronegative. Randomly selected healthy volunteers, three men and five women, were used as the eight sequenced donors. The libraries were sequenced on Illumina HiSeq 2000/2500, MiSeq or NextSeq, producing 2 x 150 bp reads.

HCMV-specific IgG was detected in serum with a commercial ELISA kit to determine HCMV serostatus. Peripheral blood mononuclear cells were isolated from blood by Ficoll density gradient centrifugation. From a lookup of the germline V gene, CDR1 and CDR2 are SGHRS and YFSETQ. The CDR3 starts with the cysteine, ends with the phenylalanine, and has 12 residues. Only the protein is on record. Comments on this clonotype: It lacks a known antigen.

General findings and caveats noted by the study authors: Those dominant clonotypes were again the most abundant among CD3+CD56-NKG2C+ cells in a handful of donors, at about 25-60.1%. Whether the expanded NKG2C-expressing T cell clones were specific for HCMV antigens remained unclear. In more than 5 donors, the dominant CD3+CD56+NKG2C+ clonotypes ranked among the top 10 CD8+ clonotypes, making up roughly 1.0-7.0% of CD8+ T cells.

For sequencing, an Illumina HiSeq 2000 was employed. TCR beta cDNA libraries were prepared using 5'RACE template switching, which introduced a universal primer site and unique molecular identifiers. cDNA synthesis was primed from the TCR beta constant segment, followed by two successive PCR amplification steps. The paper's processing steps were these. MIGEC was used to demultiplex reads and group the reads by UMI, and MiTCR was used to assemble and quantify clonotypes. To exclude erroneous sequences, only TCR cDNA sequences supported by at least two reads were retained. The tcR package was used for downstream repertoire analysis, and clonotypes were matched across fractions by CDR3 nucleotide sequence plus V segment. VDJmatch was used to annotate antigen specificity against VDJdb, with one amino acid substitution in CDR3 allowed. TCRdb reprocessed the reads and provides one entry for every CDR3 protein sequence; no DNA is given. The V and J calls shown here were made by TCRdb, not taken from the authors' results. This sample's table contains about 550,000 distinct CDR3 sequences. The top ten hold around 4% of the sample.

The chain is encoded by TRBV5-1 joined to TRBJ1-1. The sample consisted of blood T cells: a sorted CD56 or NKG2C T cell subset, CD4+ or CD8+ T cells, or bulk PBMC T cells (not recorded which). The TCR comes from a young man in good health. Donor details come from another sample of the same person, matched by shared clones. The CDR3 protein sequence reads: CASSSPTEKAFF.